The rows below give T cell receptor beta chains drawn from one sample of a study of blood T cell repertoires in COVID-19. Libraries were prepared by immunoSEQ multiplex PCR; TCRdb keeps only in-frame clonotypes and omits some of them. Counted here are over 400,000 clones, around 86% occurring once; the ten biggest clones make up around 1.4%. The specimen sequenced was peripheral blood. The receptor source for this set is a woman between 25 and 40 years old with active or convalescent COVID-19. The CDR3 runs from the conserved cysteine through the conserved F or W. The D gene is left open where the match is weak. Clone size is shown for a subset of rows, as once, few, many or a class of expanded clone.

d_call: .; v_call: TRBV10-1; clone_size: .; j_call: TRBJ2-4; cdr3_aa: CASSENRERNIQYF; cdr3_nt: TGCGCCAGCAGTGAAAACCGGGAGAGAAACATTCAGTACTTC
d_call: .; v_call: TRBV15; clone_size: few; j_call: TRBJ2-5; cdr3_aa: CATSTRGGGETQYF; cdr3_nt: TGTGCCACCAGCACCCGTGGGGGCGGGGAGACCCAGTACTTC
d_call: .; v_call: TRBV2; clone_size: .; j_call: TRBJ2-4; cdr3_aa: CASSEQDTSAENIQYF; cdr3_nt: TGTGCCAGCAGCGAACAGGATACAAGTGCCGAAAACATTCAGTACTTC
d_call: TRBD1; v_call: TRBV3-1/TRBV3-2; clone_size: .; j_call: TRBJ2-7; cdr3_aa: CATTGQGLGSYEQYF; cdr3_nt: TGTGCCACTACCGGACAGGGCTTGGGCTCCTACGAGCAGTACTTC
d_call: TRBD1; v_call: TRBV18; clone_size: .; j_call: TRBJ1-1; cdr3_aa: CASSPQGAEGTEAFF; cdr3_nt: TGTGCCAGCTCACCACAGGGGGCGGAGGGCACTGAAGCTTTCTTT
d_call: TRBD1; v_call: TRBV12-5; clone_size: .; j_call: TRBJ1-5; cdr3_aa: CASGLDVGQGNQPQHF; cdr3_nt: TGTGCTAGTGGTTTGGATGTCGGACAGGGCAATCAGCCCCAGCATTTT
d_call: .; v_call: TRBV18; clone_size: .; j_call: TRBJ1-5; cdr3_aa: CASSPPGAGPQPQHF; cdr3_nt: TGTGCCAGCTCACCACCTGGAGCAGGGCCTCAGCCCCAGCATTTT
d_call: TRBD1; v_call: TRBV5-6; clone_size: .; j_call: TRBJ2-3; cdr3_aa: CASSSGGADTQYF; cdr3_nt: TGTGCCAGCAGCTCAGGGGGTGCAGATACGCAGTATTTT
d_call: .; v_call: TRBV29-1; clone_size: .; j_call: TRBJ2-1; cdr3_aa: CSVADTAYNEQFF; cdr3_nt: TGCAGCGTGGCCGACACGGCCTACAATGAGCAGTTCTTC
d_call: TRBD1; v_call: TRBV5-4; clone_size: .; j_call: TRBJ2-7; cdr3_aa: CATIRQGTYEQYF; cdr3_nt: TGTGCCACTATACGACAGGGTACCTACGAGCAGTACTTC
d_call: .; v_call: TRBV6-1; clone_size: .; j_call: TRBJ1-5; cdr3_aa: CASREHRSMINQPQHF; cdr3_nt: TGTGCCAGCAGGGAACACCGGAGTATGATCAATCAGCCCCAGCATTTT
d_call: .; v_call: TRBV18; clone_size: few; j_call: TRBJ1-1; cdr3_aa: CASSPPWGAEAFF; cdr3_nt: TGTGCCAGCTCACCACCGTGGGGGGCTGAAGCTTTCTTT
d_call: TRBD2; v_call: TRBV5-1; clone_size: once; j_call: TRBJ2-2; cdr3_aa: CASSLTQIELAGGPTGELFF; cdr3_nt: TGCGCCAGCAGCTTGACCCAAATCGAACTAGCGGGAGGGCCGACCGGGGAGCTGTTTTTT
d_call: .; v_call: TRBV5-8; clone_size: .; j_call: TRBJ2-1; cdr3_aa: CASSLVRQSYNEQFF; cdr3_nt: TGTGCCAGCAGCTTGGTCCGACAGTCCTACAATGAGCAGTTCTTC
d_call: .; v_call: TRBV4-1; clone_size: .; j_call: TRBJ1-4; cdr3_aa: CASSQVGSPQGEKLFF; cdr3_nt: TGCGCCAGCAGCCAAGTAGGATCGCCTCAGGGCGAAAAACTGTTTTTT